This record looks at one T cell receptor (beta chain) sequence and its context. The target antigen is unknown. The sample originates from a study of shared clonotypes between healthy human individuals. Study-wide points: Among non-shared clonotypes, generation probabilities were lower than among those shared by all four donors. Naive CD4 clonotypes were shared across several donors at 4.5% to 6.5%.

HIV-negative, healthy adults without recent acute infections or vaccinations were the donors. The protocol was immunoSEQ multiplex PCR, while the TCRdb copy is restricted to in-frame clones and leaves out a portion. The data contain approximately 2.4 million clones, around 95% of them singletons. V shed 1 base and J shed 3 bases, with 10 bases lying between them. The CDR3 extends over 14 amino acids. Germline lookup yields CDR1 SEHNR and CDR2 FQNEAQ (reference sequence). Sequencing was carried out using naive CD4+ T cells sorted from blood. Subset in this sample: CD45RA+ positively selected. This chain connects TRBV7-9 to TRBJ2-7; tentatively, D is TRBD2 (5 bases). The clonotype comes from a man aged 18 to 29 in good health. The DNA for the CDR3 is TGTGCCAGCAGCTTAGGTCTAGAGGGCTACGAGCAGTACTTC. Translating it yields CASSLGLEGYEQYF.